This TCR beta chain was sequenced in a study of shared clonotypes between healthy human individuals. Across several immunoSEQ plates, the genomic DNA of each subset was split evenly. Sequenced by immunoSEQ multiplex PCR; TCRdb stores in-frame clones only, minus some. Among more than 2 million clones listed, 95% were seen once. None of the donors, who were healthy HIV-negative adults, had recently had acute infections or vaccinations. Researchers partitioned CD4+ cells into CD45RA+ naive and CD45RA-negative memory subsets. This CDR3 is 15 amino acids long. V shed 2 bases and J shed 8 bases, with 16 bases lying between them. CDR1 is MNHEY and CDR2 is SVGAGI in the germline V gene.

Material: naive CD4+ T cells sorted from blood. Subset given: CD45RA+ positively selected. The sequence derives from a man between 18 and 35 years old in good health. This sequence joins TRBV6-5 and TRBJ2-1; D might be TRBD2 (5 bases). The CDR3 sequence is CASSYDWELVHEQFF. CDR3 DNA sequence: TGTGCCAGCAGTTACGATTGGGAGTTAGTCCATGAGCAGTTCTTC.